This T cell receptor (beta chain) was captured by sequencing in a study of T-cell memory formation after mild COVID-19. Study details: TCR clusters were mostly donor specific. Whole-study results and caveats: Day 15 to 85 contracting clones showed balanced CD4/CD8; later expanders leaned CD4+. Researchers report contracting CD4+ clones mostly in CM and EM, with CD8+ clones in EMRA.

This clonotype appeared a few times. The antigen is undetermined. The CDR3 extends over 15 amino acids. Germline lookup yields CDR1 SGHVS and CDR2 FNYEAQ. Losses at the gene ends were 5 bases for V and 8 bases for J; bases not matched to a gene: 11. 5'RACE primed at constant segments yielded TCR alpha and TCR beta cDNA libraries bearing sample barcodes and UMIs. TCRdb recomputed calls from the 5' RACE reads with MiXCR, one row per CDR3 protein. The sample holds about 600,000 distinct CDR3 sequences, about 20% seen once. The specimen was PBMCs or a T cell subset sorted from them (not recorded which). The TCR originated in an adult woman who had mild COVID-19 (a few samples of this study predate the infection). Cell type and time point are not known. The chain has TRBV7-6 and TRBJ2-1; 8 bases line up with TRBD2. The CDR3 nucleotides read TGTGCCAGCAGCCGGACTGGCGGGGGGATAGATGAGCAGTTCTTC. Its protein product is CASSRTGGGIDEQFF.